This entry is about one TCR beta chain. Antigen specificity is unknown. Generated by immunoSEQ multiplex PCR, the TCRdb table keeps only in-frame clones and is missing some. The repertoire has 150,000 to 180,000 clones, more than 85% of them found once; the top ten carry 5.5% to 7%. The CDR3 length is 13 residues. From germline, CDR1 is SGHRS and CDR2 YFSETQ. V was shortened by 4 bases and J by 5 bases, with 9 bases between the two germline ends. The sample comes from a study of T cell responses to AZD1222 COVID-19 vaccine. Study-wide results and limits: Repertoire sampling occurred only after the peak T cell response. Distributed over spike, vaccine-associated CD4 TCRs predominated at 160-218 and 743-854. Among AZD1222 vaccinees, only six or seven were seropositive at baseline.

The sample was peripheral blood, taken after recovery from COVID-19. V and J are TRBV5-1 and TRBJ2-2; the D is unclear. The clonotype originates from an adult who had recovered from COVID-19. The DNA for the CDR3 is TGCGCCAGCAGCCGTGTAGTGACCGGGGAGCTGTTTTTT. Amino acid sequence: CASSRVVTGELFF. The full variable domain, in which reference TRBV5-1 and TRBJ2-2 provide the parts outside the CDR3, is KAGVTQTPRYLIKTRGQQVTLSCSPISGHRSVSWYQQTPGQGLQFLFEYFSETQRNKGNFPGRFSGRQFSNSRSEMNVSTLELGDSALYLCASSRVVTGELFFGEGSRLTVL.